This T cell receptor (beta chain) originates from a study of CD8 T cells in ankylosing spondylitis. Findings and limits, study-wide: Apparently characteristic of ankylosing spondylitis blood was a TCR beta motif (about eight highly homologous variants). The study looked at matched synovial fluid samples from ankylosing spondylitis patients. Disease-linked clones were reported to be significantly enriched there.

MiXCR was run by TCRdb on the 5' RACE reads, yielding one entry per CDR3 protein. The sample includes about 260,000 distinct CDR3 sequences, more than 20% seen only once; the top ten take approximately 0.61%. Remarks on this clonotype: Its specificity is not known.

The CDR3 runs to 17 residues. From germline, CDR1 is SGHRS and CDR2 YFSETQ. J was trimmed by 1 base and V by 0 bases; bases with no gene match: 8. V usage is TRBV5-1 and J usage is TRBJ2-7; TRBD2 matches at 9 bases. Specimen: blood, either unsorted or a sorted T cell fraction (not recorded which). This clonotype was sampled from a male donor with ankylosing spondylitis or in good health (not recorded which). The CDR3 DNA reads TGCGCCAGCAGCTTGGTGCCTAGCGGGGCGTCTTCCTACGAGCAGTACTTC. Its protein product is CASSLVPSGASSYEQYF.